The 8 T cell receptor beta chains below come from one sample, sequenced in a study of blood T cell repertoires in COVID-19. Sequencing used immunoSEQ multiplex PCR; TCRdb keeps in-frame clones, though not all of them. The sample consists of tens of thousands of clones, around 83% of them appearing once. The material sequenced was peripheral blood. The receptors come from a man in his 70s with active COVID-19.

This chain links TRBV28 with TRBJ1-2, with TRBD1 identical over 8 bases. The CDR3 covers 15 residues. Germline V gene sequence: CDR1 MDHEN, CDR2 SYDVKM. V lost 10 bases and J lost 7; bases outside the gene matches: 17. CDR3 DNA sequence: TGTGCCACCTCATTCCGGGACAGGTATTATGCTGGCTACACCTTC. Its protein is CATSFRDRYYAGYTF.

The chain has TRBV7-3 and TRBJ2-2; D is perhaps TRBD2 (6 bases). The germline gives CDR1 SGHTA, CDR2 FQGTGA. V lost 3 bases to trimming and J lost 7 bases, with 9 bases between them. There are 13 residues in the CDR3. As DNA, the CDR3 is TGTGCCAGCAGCTTCTCGGAGGGCGGGGAGCTGTTTTTT. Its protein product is CASSFSEGGELFF. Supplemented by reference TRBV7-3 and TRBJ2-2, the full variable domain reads GAGVSQTPSNKVTEKGKYVELRCDPISGHTALYWYRQSLGQGPEFLIYFQGTGAADDSGLPNDRFFAVRPEGSVSTLKIQRTERGDSAVYLCASSFSEGGELFFGEGSRLTVL.

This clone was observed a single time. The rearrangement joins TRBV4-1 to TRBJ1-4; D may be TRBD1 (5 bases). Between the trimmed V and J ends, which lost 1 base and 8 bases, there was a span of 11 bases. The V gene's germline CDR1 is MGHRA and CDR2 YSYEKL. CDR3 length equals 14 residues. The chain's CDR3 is CASSQGAGREKLFF. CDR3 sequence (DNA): TGCGCCAGCAGCCAAGGGGCAGGGAGGGAAAAACTGTTTTTT.

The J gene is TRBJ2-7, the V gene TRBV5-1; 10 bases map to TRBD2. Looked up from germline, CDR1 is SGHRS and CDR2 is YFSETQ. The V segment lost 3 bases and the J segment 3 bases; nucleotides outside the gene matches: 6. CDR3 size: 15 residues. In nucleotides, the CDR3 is TGCGCCAGCAGCTCGCTGGCTAGCGGGGGCTACGAGCAGTACTTC. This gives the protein CASSSLASGGYEQYF. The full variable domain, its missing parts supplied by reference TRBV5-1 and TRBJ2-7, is KAGVTQTPRYLIKTRGQQVTLSCSPISGHRSVSWYQQTPGQGLQFLFEYFSETQRNKGNFPGRFSGRQFSNSRSEMNVSTLELGDSALYLCASSSLASGGYEQYFGPGTRLTVT.

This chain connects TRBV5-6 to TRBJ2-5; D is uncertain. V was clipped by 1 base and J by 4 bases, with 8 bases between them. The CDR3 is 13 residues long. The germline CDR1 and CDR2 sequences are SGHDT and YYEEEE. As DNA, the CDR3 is TGTGCCAGCAGCTTGCCCCCAGGAGAGACCCAGTACTTC. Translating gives CASSLPPGETQYF.

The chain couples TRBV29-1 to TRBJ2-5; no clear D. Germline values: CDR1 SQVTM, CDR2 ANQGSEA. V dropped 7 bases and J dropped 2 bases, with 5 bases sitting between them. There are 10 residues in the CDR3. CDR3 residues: CSAGQETQYF. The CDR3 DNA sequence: TGCAGCGCCGGGCAAGAGACCCAGTACTTC. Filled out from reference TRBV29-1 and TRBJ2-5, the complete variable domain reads SAVISQKPSRDICQRGTSLTIQCQVDSQVTMMFWYRQQPGQSLTLIATANQGSEATYESGFVIDKFPISRPNLTFSTLTVSNMSPEDSSIYLCSAGQETQYFGPGTRLLVL.

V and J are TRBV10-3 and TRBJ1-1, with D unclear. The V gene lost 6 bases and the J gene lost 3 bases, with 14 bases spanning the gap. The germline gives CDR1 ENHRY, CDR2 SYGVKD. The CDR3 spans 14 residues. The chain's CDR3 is CAIRNSAGDTEAFF. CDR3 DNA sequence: TGTGCCATCAGGAACAGCGCCGGGGACACTGAAGCTTTCTTT.

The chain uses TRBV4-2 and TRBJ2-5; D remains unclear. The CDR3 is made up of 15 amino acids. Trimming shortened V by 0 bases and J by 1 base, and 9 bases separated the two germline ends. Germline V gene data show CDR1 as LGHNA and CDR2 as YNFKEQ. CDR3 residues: CASSQEGRSQETQYF. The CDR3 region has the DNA TGTGCCAGCAGCCAAGAGGGTCGGAGCCAAGAGACCCAGTACTTC.